This T cell receptor beta chain was captured in a study of OX40 agonist ivuxolimab in advanced cancers. Study-wide context: Patients undergoing dose escalation presented with hepatocellular carcinoma, melanoma, renal cell or head and neck cancer. Treatment received earlier with anti-PD-1, anti-PD-L1 or anti-CTLA-4 agents was allowed, and 40% had some.

Study-wide results and limits: At doses 0.1 to 3.0 mg/kg, CD4+ and CD8+ clones expanded.

As regards this clone: No antigen is known for it.

V shed 5 bases and J shed 5 bases, with 13 bases lying between them. The germline V gene encodes CDR1 SGHAT and CDR2 FQNNGV. The CDR3 is 13 residues long. TCRdb's copy holds only in-frame clones and misses some; the assay was immunoSEQ multiplex PCR. The sample lists about 82,000 clones; 85% to 90% were seen once. The sample consisted of CD4+ or CD8+ T cells sorted from blood, taken in a trial of the OX40 agonist ivuxolimab. The receptor was derived from an adult with an advanced solid tumor such as melanoma, head and neck, liver or kidney cancer. The V gene is TRBV11-2, the J gene TRBJ2-7; D unclear. CDR3 sequence reads: CASSPRPVHEQYF. The CDR3 DNA sequence: TGTGCCAGCAGCCCGAGACCCGTCCACGAGCAGTACTTC. The entire variable domain, with the rest obtained from reference TRBV11-2 and TRBJ2-7, is as follows: EAGVAQSPRYKIIEKRQSVAFWCNPISGHATLYWYQQILGQGPKLLIQFQNNGVVDDSQLPKDRFSAERLKGVDSTLKIQPAKLEDSAVYLCASSPRPVHEQYFGPGTRLTVT.